The 18 T cell receptor beta chains below all came from one sample that was sequenced in a study of T cells after posttransplantation cyclophosphamide. The method was immunoSEQ multiplex PCR; TCRdb's version includes in-frame clones alone and lacks a portion of them. The sample has about 10,000 clones, roughly 90% seen once. Controls had myeloablative marrow grafts with methotrexate and calcineurin inhibitor, sampled at 1 year. The source material was PBMCs, sampled after an allogeneic stem cell transplant with a calcineurin inhibitor and methotrexate. The receptors shown here come from a male patient aged 30 to 39 who received an allogeneic stem cell transplant from an unrelated donor, was CMV-positive, and had no GVHD. Some of these T cells may belong to the graft donor.

The rearrangement joins TRBV18 to TRBJ2-2, with a weak D call TRBD2 (6 bases). Per the germline V gene, CDR1 is KGHSH and CDR2 is LQKENI. The CDR3 covers 16 residues. Trimming pared 2 bases from V and 0 bases from J, leaving 10 bases between. The CDR3 DNA reads TGTGCCAGCTCACCAACTAGCAGTTCGAACACCGGGGAGCTGTTTTTT. Translating gives CASSPTSSSNTGELFF.

The genes are TRBV29-1 and TRBJ1-2; a weak D match, TRBD1 (6 bases). The CDR3 consists of 11 residues. The V and J ends lost 4 bases and 8 bases respectively, with 11 bases between them. CDR1 and CDR2 (germline): SQVTM, ANQGSEA. CDR3 sequence (DNA): TGCAGCGTTGTTCAGGGGCAAGGCTACACCTTC. It yields the protein CSVVQGQGYTF.

The chain joins TRBV30 to TRBJ1-1, with TRBD1 as a possible D gene (5 bases). The germline V gene has CDR1 GTSNPN and CDR2 SVGIG (reference sequence). V was pared by 3 bases and J by 3 bases, with 11 bases between. The CDR3 loop spans 13 amino acids. Here the CDR3 DNA reads TGTGCCTGGAGCGCGGGAGGGGACACTGAAGCTTTCTTT. It codes for CAWSAGGDTEAFF.

The CDR3 sequence is CASSLRDIRRGSSYEQYF. The CDR3, as DNA: TGCGCCAGCAGCTTGAGGGACATTCGAAGGGGCAGCTCCTACGAGCAGTACTTC. J is TRBJ2-7 and V is TRBV5-1, with D possibly TRBD1 on 6 matching bases. Trimming stripped 1 base from V and 0 bases from J, with 20 bases between. Germline V lookup: CDR1 SGHRS, CDR2 YFSETQ. This CDR3 is built from 18 residues. Full variable domain (remainder filled in from reference TRBV5-1 and TRBJ2-7): KAGVTQTPRYLIKTRGQQVTLSCSPISGHRSVSWYQQTPGQGLQFLFEYFSETQRNKGNFPGRFSGRQFSNSRSEMNVSTLELGDSALYLCASSLRDIRRGSSYEQYFGPGTRLTVT.

V usage is TRBV10-3 and J usage is TRBJ1-2; 7 nucleotides agree with TRBD1. V shed 6 bases, J shed 7 bases, and the junction held 11 bases outside the gene matches. Germline CDR1 ENHRY, CDR2 SYGVKD. This CDR3 spans 14 amino acids. This CDR3 reads CAIRVSQGVGGYTF. The DNA of the CDR3 is TGTGCCATCAGAGTTAGTCAGGGGGTCGGTGGCTACACCTTC.

The J gene is TRBJ2-3, the V gene TRBV4-2; 8 bases line up with TRBD1. The germline V gene has CDR1 LGHNA and CDR2 YNFKEQ. The junction had 7 bases not matched to a gene; V was cut back by 3 bases and J by 5 bases. The CDR3 is made up of 15 amino acids. In nucleotides, the CDR3 is TGTGCCAGCAGCCAGCGGACAGGGAAGGTAGATACGCAGTATTTT. This codes for CASSQRTGKVDTQYF.

The chain couples TRBV28 to TRBJ2-7, with D uncertain. Germline V lookup: CDR1 MDHEN, CDR2 SYDVKM. The CDR3 loop spans 14 amino acids. V was clipped by 1 base and J by 7 bases, with 14 bases between them. This chain's CDR3 is CASSLLAGHSEQYF. The CDR3 DNA follows: TGTGCCAGCAGTTTATTGGCAGGCCACAGTGAGCAGTACTTC.

CDR3 in DNA: TGTGCCTGGAGTGTCAATACTGGAGATACGCAGTATTTT. It is translated as CAWSVNTGDTQYF. The rearrangement uses TRBV30 and TRBJ2-3; no definite D call. V was clipped by 0 bases and J by 5 bases, with 9 bases between them. The CDR3 length is 13 residues. Germline V lookup: CDR1 GTSNPN, CDR2 SVGIG (reference sequence).

The J gene is TRBJ1-5, the V gene TRBV5-1; no reliable D call. CDR3 length: 15 residues. The ends were cut back, 0 bases at V and 4 bases at J, with 11 bases in the middle. The germline gives CDR1 SGHRS, CDR2 YFSETQ. In DNA form, the CDR3 reads TGCGCCAGCAGCTTGGGGACTCTCTGGAATCAGCCCCAGCATTTT. Amino acid sequence: CASSLGTLWNQPQHF. Drawing the rest from reference TRBV5-1 and TRBJ1-5, the complete variable domain is KAGVTQTPRYLIKTRGQQVTLSCSPISGHRSVSWYQQTPGQGLQFLFEYFSETQRNKGNFPGRFSGRQFSNSRSEMNVSTLELGDSALYLCASSLGTLWNQPQHFGDGTRLSIL.

V and J are TRBV5-8 and TRBJ2-7, with TRBD1 matching 9 bases. The junction had 1 base not matched to a gene; V was cut back by 2 bases and J by 4 bases. Germline V lookup: CDR1 SGHTS, CDR2 YDEGEE. The CDR3 contains 13 residues. The CDR3: CASSFGTGYEQYF. In DNA form, the CDR3 reads TGTGCCAGCAGCTTTGGGACAGGGTACGAGCAGTACTTC. The full variable domain, with the rest looked up from reference TRBV5-8 and TRBJ2-7, is EAGVTQSPTHLIKTRGQQATLRCSPISGHTSVYWYQQALGLGLQFLLWYDEGEERNRGNFPPRFSGRQFPNYSSELNVNALELEDSALYLCASSFGTGYEQYFGPGTRLTVT.

The V gene is TRBV6-4, the J gene TRBJ1-1, with a tentative D call TRBD1 (6 bases). Trimming cost V 6 bases and J 4 bases, with 15 bases left between them. This CDR3 has 14 amino acids. CDR1 is MRHNA, CDR2 SNTAGT, per germline. The CDR3 is CASRTTGKSTEAFF. The CDR3 region has the DNA TGTGCCAGCAGAACAACAGGGAAAAGCACTGAAGCTTTCTTT.

The chain employs TRBV7-6 and TRBJ2-5; 7 bases fit TRBD1. Germline lookup yields CDR1 SGHVS and CDR2 FNYEAQ. Trimming took 4 bases from V and 0 from J; bases not matched to a gene: 8. CDR3 length equals 16 residues. The CDR3 is CASSSRTGVYQETQYF. The CDR3 DNA follows: TGTGCCAGCAGCTCACGGACAGGCGTGTACCAAGAGACCCAGTACTTC.

The CDR3 region is CASSLRTANYGYTF. In DNA, the CDR3 is TGTGCCAGCAGTCTTAGGACAGCAAACTATGGCTACACCTTC. The chain couples TRBV6-6 to TRBJ1-2; possible D gene TRBD1, 6 bases. V lost 5 bases, J lost 2 bases, and 12 bases lay in between. The CDR3 is made up of 14 amino acids. Looked up from germline, CDR1 is MNHNY and CDR2 is SVGAGI (reference sequence).

This chain connects TRBV5-1 to TRBJ1-6; D is perhaps TRBD1 (5 bases). The CDR3 totals 16 residues. Germline V gene lookup returns CDR1 SGHRS and CDR2 YFSETQ. Trimming took 6 bases from V and 10 from J, leaving 23 bases between them. CDR3 nucleotides: TGCGCCAGCATGACGGGGACTCAGGGATGGAGATCACCCCTCCACTTT. Its translation is CASMTGTQGWRSPLHF.

This rearrangement joins TRBV4-1 to TRBJ2-1, with 8 bases fitting TRBD1. Germline CDR1 is MGHRA and CDR2 is YSYEKL. With 4 bases clipped from V and 0 bases from J, the junction kept 8 bases outside the gene matches. The CDR3 loop spans 17 amino acids. The CDR3: CASSPGGRRASYNEQFF. CDR3 in DNA: TGCGCCAGCAGCCCAGGGGGCCGTCGGGCCTCCTACAATGAGCAGTTCTTC.

The chain joins TRBV7-2 to TRBJ1-2; the D gene is possibly TRBD1 (5 bases). The V and J ends lost 4 bases and 7 bases respectively, with 13 bases between them. The CDR3 has 13 residues. Germline lookup yields CDR1 SGHTA and CDR2 FQGNSA. Here the CDR3 DNA reads TGTGCCAGCAGCTCGGCAGGGTGGGGTGGCTACACCTTC. Encoded protein: CASSSAGWGGYTF.

The genes are TRBV9 and TRBJ2-1; 8 nucleotides agree with TRBD2. V dropped 3 bases and J dropped 2; count of bases not matched to a gene: 4. This CDR3 comprises 15 residues. Per the germline V gene, CDR1 is SGDLS and CDR2 is YYNGEE. CDR3 sequence reads: CASSEAGVPYNEQFF. DNA for the CDR3: TGTGCCAGCAGCGAAGCGGGAGTCCCCTACAATGAGCAGTTCTTC.

This chain links TRBV6-5 with TRBJ2-7, with 7 bases fitting TRBD1. Germline V gives CDR1 MNHEY, CDR2 SVGAGI. V lost 6 bases, J lost 0 bases, and 8 bases stayed unmatched. This CDR3 region has 15 residues. The CDR3 loop reads CASRPRRGSSYEQYF. As DNA, the CDR3 is TGTGCCAGCAGACCCCGCAGGGGGAGCTCCTACGAGCAGTACTTC.